Following are 28 T cell receptor beta chains from one sample sequenced in a study of CD8+ T cells in alopecia areata. RNA was isolated and reverse transcribed to cDNA, the sequencing template. Repertoires were generated with immunoSEQ multiplex PCR, while TCRdb's copy carries only in-frame clones and drops some. The sample consists of some 220,000 clones, less than 75% of them appearing once. Stated treatment: oral pan-JAK inhibitor, 5-10 mg twice daily. Sequencing used CD4+ T cells sorted from blood, obtained at week 4, from a patient treated with tofacitinib. Receptor source: a human donor with alopecia areata.

The rearrangement links TRBV10-3 to TRBJ2-7; D not resolved. This CDR3 is built from 11 residues. CDR1 is ENHRY and CDR2 is SYGVKD in the germline V gene. The V end lost 2 bases, the J end lost 7 bases, and 6 bases lay between the germline ends. The CDR3 loop reads CAISEIAEQYF. CDR3 DNA: TGTGCCATCAGTGAGATCGCTGAGCAGTACTTC.

DNA of the CDR3: TGCAGCGTTCAGATTTCCTCCTACGAGCAGTACTTC. Its protein product is CSVQISSYEQYF. J is TRBJ2-7 and V is TRBV29-1; D is ambiguous. The CDR3 is 12 amino acids. The germline gives CDR1 SQVTM, CDR2 ANQGSEA. Trimming took off 5 bases at V and 0 bases at J, with 8 bases between the two ends.

The chain is built from TRBV13 and TRBJ1-2; D may be TRBD1 (5 bases). Between the trimmed V and J ends, which lost 5 bases and 8 bases, there was a span of 15 bases. CDR1 is PRHDT, CDR2 FYEKMQ, per germline (reference sequence). The CDR3 extends over 13 amino acids. The CDR3 DNA follows: TGTGCCAGCAGCATCACAGGAATCTCGGGCTACACCTTC. Translating it yields CASSITGISGYTF.

In this sample, this clone turned up a few times. The chain links TRBV18 to TRBJ2-1, with 7 positions matching TRBD1. CDR1 is KGHSH and CDR2 is LQKENI in the germline V gene. The V gene end was trimmed by 5 bases and the J gene end by 5 bases; junction bases not matched to a gene: 15. The CDR3 covers 17 residues. DNA of the CDR3: TGTGCCAGCTCAGTTGAAGGGGGCTTCGGTCGGAACAATGAGCAGTTCTTC. Translated, it gives CASSVEGGFGRNNEQFF.

The chain links TRBV19 to TRBJ1-2, with a possible D match to TRBD1 (5 bases). V shed 5 bases and J shed 8 bases, with 18 bases lying between them. The length of the CDR3 is 14 residues. Germline V lookup: CDR1 LNHDA, CDR2 SQIVND (reference sequence). CDR3 sequence reads: CASSVTSTASGYTF. The DNA for the CDR3 is TGTGCCAGTAGTGTCACTTCGACAGCATCGGGCTACACCTTC.

The chain couples TRBV2 to TRBJ2-6; TRBD1 aligns across 9 bases. This CDR3 comprises 15 residues. CDR1 and CDR2 (germline): SNHLY, FYNNEI. Germline trimming cut 8 bases from V and 1 base from J; bases unmatched to any gene: 3. CDR3 residues: CASGQGPSGANVLTF. CDR3 nucleotide sequence: TGTGCCAGCGGACAGGGGCCTTCTGGGGCCAACGTCCTGACTTTC.

This chain links TRBV25-1 with TRBJ2-1, with 14 bases aligning to TRBD2. The CDR3 extends over 14 amino acids. V lost 7 bases and J lost 7; bases outside the gene matches: 3. CDR1 MGHDK and CDR2 SYGVNS come from the germline V gene. CDR3 sequence reads: CASKGLAGVNEQFF. The CDR3 DNA is TGTGCCAGCAAGGGACTAGCGGGGGTTAATGAGCAGTTCTTC.

This clone was counted at least ten times. The chain combines TRBV18 with TRBJ2-5; TRBD2 might be the D (6 bases). The CDR3 contains 13 residues. The V end lost 6 bases, the J end lost 7 bases, and 15 bases lay between the germline ends. CDR1 KGHSH and CDR2 LQKENI come from the germline V gene. The CDR3 sequence is CASSTGGLGTQYF. As DNA, the CDR3 is TGTGCCAGCTCCACCGGGGGACTCGGGACCCAGTACTTC. Full variable domain (rest looked up from reference TRBV18 and TRBJ2-5): NAGVMQNPRHLVRRRGQEARLRCSPMKGHSHVYWYRQLPEEGLKFMVYLQKENIIDESGMPKERFSAEFPKEGPSILRIQQVVRGDSAAYFCASSTGGLGTQYFGPGTRLLVL.

The chain is built from TRBV5-1 and TRBJ2-7; 9 bases line up with TRBD1. CDR3 length: 14 residues. Germline V gives CDR1 SGHRS, CDR2 YFSETQ. V shed 3 bases and J 5 bases; nucleotides not matched to a gene: 6. CDR3 protein: CASSSGTGYNEQYF. CDR3 sequence (DNA): TGCGCCAGCAGCTCCGGGACAGGGTATAACGAGCAGTACTTC.

This clone was detected a few times. The chain combines TRBV10-3 with TRBJ1-5; D remains unclear. From germline, CDR1 is ENHRY and CDR2 SYGVKD. Trimming stripped 0 bases from V and 11 bases from J, with 14 bases between. The CDR3 is 14 amino acids. CDR3 loop: CAISESSQAGAQHF. DNA of the CDR3: TGTGCCATCAGTGAGTCCTCGCAGGCCGGGGCCCAGCATTTT.

This clone was observed a handful of times. This chain connects TRBV25-1 to TRBJ2-7; D is possibly TRBD2 (6 bases). In germline, CDR1 is MGHDK, CDR2 SYGVNS. Trimming left V 8 bases short and J 3 bases short, with 14 bases between. The CDR3 covers 13 residues. The CDR3 nucleotides read TGTGCCAGCCGTGGAGGGGTAGGCTACGAGCAGTACTTC. The encoded protein is CASRGGVGYEQYF.

The chain has TRBV30 and TRBJ2-7; 13 bases fit TRBD2. The CDR3 has 15 residues. Germline values: CDR1 GTSNPN, CDR2 SVGIG (reference sequence). V lost 2 bases, J lost 11 bases, and 12 bases stayed unmatched. CDR3 amino acids: CAWSPQLAGGPSKYF. The CDR3 bases are TGTGCCTGGAGTCCACAACTAGCGGGGGGGCCATCGAAGTACTTC.

V usage is TRBV7-2 and J usage is TRBJ1-2, with 9 bases lining up with TRBD1. Unmatched junction bases numbered 3, after V lost 0 bases and J lost 1 base. The length of the CDR3 is 16 residues. Germline V gene data show CDR1 as SGHTA and CDR2 as FQGNSA. In DNA form, the CDR3 reads TGTGCCAGCAGCTTAGCCGGGACAGGGATTAACTATGGCTACACCTTC. Protein: CASSLAGTGINYGYTF. The complete variable domain, with remaining parts taken from reference TRBV7-2 and TRBJ1-2, reads GAGVSQSPSNKVTEKGKDVELRCDPISGHTALYWYRQSLGQGLEFLIYFQGNSAPDKSGLPSDRFSAERTGGSVSTLTIQRTQQEDSAVYLCASSLAGTGINYGYTFGSGTRLTVV.

This clone was detected only a few times. The genes are TRBV5-5 and TRBJ2-3; 9 bases match TRBD1. CDR3 length equals 16 residues. The germline gives CDR1 SGHKS, CDR2 YYEKEE (reference sequence). After removal of 4 bases from V and 0 bases from J, the junction contained 6 bases not matched to a gene. CDR3 region: CASSSTGGPSTDTQYF. The CDR3 nucleotides read TGTGCCAGCAGCAGTACAGGGGGCCCAAGCACAGATACGCAGTATTTT.

This sequence joins TRBV14 and TRBJ1-2; D not certain. Deletions cut 4 bases from V and 8 bases from J, with 14 bases between. CDR3 length equals 13 residues. Germline V gene sequence: CDR1 SGHDN, CDR2 FVKESK. The CDR3 reads CASSPRLGEGYTF. In DNA form, the CDR3 reads TGTGCCAGCAGCCCTCGGCTCGGAGAAGGCTACACCTTC.

The chain joins TRBV4-1 to TRBJ2-3; TRBD1 matches at 7 bases. With V trimmed by 1 base and J by 4 bases, 11 bases remained unmatched. The CDR3 runs to 17 residues. Germline CDR1 MGHRA, CDR2 YSYEKL. The CDR3 sequence is CASSQGLHRGFSDTQYF. DNA for the CDR3: TGCGCCAGCAGCCAAGGCCTCCACAGGGGATTTTCAGATACGCAGTATTTT.

The CDR3 spells CAWTSQGTGGYTF. CDR3 sequence (DNA): TGTGCCTGGACGTCCCAGGGAACGGGGGGCTACACCTTC. The chain recombines TRBV30 with TRBJ1-2, with a possible D match to TRBD1 (5 bases). The CDR3 extends over 13 amino acids. The V and J ends lost 4 bases and 8 bases respectively, with 17 bases between them. Germline CDR1 reads GTSNPN; CDR2 reads SVGIG (reference sequence).

The chain carries TRBV29-1 and TRBJ2-7, with TRBD1 identical over 9 bases. Trimming at V came to 4 bases and at J to 4 bases, leaving 5 bases not matched to a gene. CDR1 and CDR2 (germline): SQVTM, ANQGSEA. The CDR3 has 13 residues. The CDR3 loop reads CSVGQGGEYEQYF. CDR3 bases: TGCAGCGTTGGACAGGGGGGGGAGTACGAGCAGTACTTC.

This clone has only a few counts. V is TRBV29-1 and J is TRBJ2-3, with unresolved D. CDR1 is SQVTM, CDR2 ANQGSEA, per germline. There are 10 residues in the CDR3. V lost 0 bases to trimming and J lost 7 bases, with 2 bases between them. The CDR3 sequence: CSVEDYTQYF. The CDR3 DNA sequence: TGCAGCGTTGAAGATTATACGCAGTATTTT.

This sequence joins TRBV29-1 and TRBJ1-4; no clear D gene. V gave up 4 bases and J gave up 8 bases, with 14 bases separating them. The CDR3 contains 13 residues. Germline CDR1 SQVTM, CDR2 ANQGSEA. CDR3 bases: TGCAGCGTTGCCGGGCGCTTCGGCGAAAAACTGTTTTTT. Translating gives CSVAGRFGEKLFF.

This chain joins TRBV2 and TRBJ2-7, with TRBD1 matching over 7 bases. This CDR3 has 15 amino acids. Germline-derived CDR1 and CDR2 are SNHLY and FYNNEI. V shed 5 bases, J shed 4 bases, and the junction held 11 bases outside the gene matches. As DNA, the CDR3 is TGTGCCAGCAGTCTAATACCCGGGACAGCTTACGAGCAGTACTTC. It codes for CASSLIPGTAYEQYF.

This clone was seen ten or more times. J is TRBJ1-1 and V is TRBV29-1, with D possibly matching TRBD1 (6 bases). The V and J ends lost 4 bases and 9 bases respectively, with 12 bases between them. The CDR3 totals 11 residues. Germline V gene sequence: CDR1 SQVTM, CDR2 ANQGSEA. CDR3 nucleotide sequence: TGCAGCGTTGTAAGGACAGCCCAAGCTTTCTTT. Encoded protein: CSVVRTAQAFF.

The chain employs TRBV27 and TRBJ1-6, with TRBD1 matching 7 bases. The V and J ends lost 4 bases and 9 bases, in that order; junction bases with no gene match: 6. There are 14 residues in the CDR3. Germline CDR1 reads MNHEY; CDR2 reads SMNVEV (reference sequence). CDR3 sequence reads: CASSYRGVGSPLHF. In DNA, the CDR3 is TGTGCCAGCAGTTACAGGGGAGTGGGTTCACCCCTCCACTTT.

This chain connects TRBV29-1 to TRBJ1-2; TRBD1 matches at 8 bases. V lost 7 bases and J lost 1; bases outside the gene matches: 5. This CDR3 has 13 amino acids. Germline V gives CDR1 SQVTM, CDR2 ANQGSEA. The CDR3: CSGGQAHNYGYTF. CDR3 sequence (DNA): TGCAGCGGGGGACAGGCCCATAACTATGGCTACACCTTC. Combining the CDR3 with reference TRBV29-1 and TRBJ1-2 gives the whole variable domain SAVISQKPSRDICQRGTSLTIQCQVDSQVTMMFWYRQQPGQSLTLIATANQGSEATYESGFVIDKFPISRPNLTFSTLTVSNMSPEDSSIYLCSGGQAHNYGYTFGSGTRLTVV.

The chain employs TRBV29-1 and TRBJ2-3; TRBD2 matches at 7 bases. In germline, CDR1 is SQVTM, CDR2 ANQGSEA. The CDR3 is 11 residues long. Trimming at V came to 5 bases and at J to 5 bases, leaving 1 base not matched to a gene. In nucleotides, the CDR3 is TGCAGCGTTCGCGGGGGAGATACGCAGTATTTT. Translation: CSVRGGDTQYF.

This sequence joins TRBV7-6 and TRBJ2-5, with D possibly matching TRBD2 (5 bases). Germline loops: CDR1 SGHVS, CDR2 FNYEAQ. Deletions cut 3 bases from V and 5 bases from J, with 16 bases between. The CDR3 length is 15 residues. The CDR3 protein is CASSFGDGVKETQYF. The CDR3 DNA follows: TGTGCCAGCAGCTTCGGGGATGGGGTCAAGGAGACCCAGTACTTC.

The gene calls are TRBV28 and TRBJ2-3; 7 bases agree with TRBD2. The CDR3 runs to 15 residues. Looked up from germline, CDR1 is MDHEN and CDR2 is SYDVKM. V was pared by 2 bases and J by 1 base, with 3 bases of the junction left unmatched. DNA of the CDR3: TGTGCCAGCAGTTTAGGCGGGGGTGGCACAGATACGCAGTATTTT. Encoded protein: CASSLGGGGTDTQYF.

This chain uses TRBV4-1 with TRBJ1-4; no reliable D call. V was clipped by 5 bases and J by 8 bases, with 6 bases between them. Germline V CDR1 and CDR2: MGHRA, YSYEKL. The CDR3 loop spans 11 amino acids. DNA for the CDR3: TGCGCCAGCAGCGGCCCCGAAAAACTGTTTTTT. Protein product: CASSGPEKLFF.